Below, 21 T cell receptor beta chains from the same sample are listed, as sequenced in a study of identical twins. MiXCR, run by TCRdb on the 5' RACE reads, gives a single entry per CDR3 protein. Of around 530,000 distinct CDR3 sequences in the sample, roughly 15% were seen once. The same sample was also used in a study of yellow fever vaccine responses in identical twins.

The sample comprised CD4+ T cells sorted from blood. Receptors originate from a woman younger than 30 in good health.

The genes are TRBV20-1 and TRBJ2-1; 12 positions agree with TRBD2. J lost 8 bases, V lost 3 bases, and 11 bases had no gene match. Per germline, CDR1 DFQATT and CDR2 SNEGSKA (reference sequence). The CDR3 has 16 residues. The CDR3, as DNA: TGCAGTGCTAGTCTGACTAGCGGGAGTAAGACTCATGAGCAGTTCTTC. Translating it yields CSASLTSGSKTHEQFF.

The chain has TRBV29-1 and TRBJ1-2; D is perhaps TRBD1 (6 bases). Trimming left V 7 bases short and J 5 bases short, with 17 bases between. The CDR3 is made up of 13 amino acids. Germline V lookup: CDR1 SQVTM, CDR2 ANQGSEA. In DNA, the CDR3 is TGCAGCGCAGGGGACGGGGTTAAATATGGCTACACCTTC. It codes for CSAGDGVKYGYTF. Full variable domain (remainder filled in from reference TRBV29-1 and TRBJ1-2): SAVISQKPSRDICQRGTSLTIQCQVDSQVTMMFWYRQQPGQSLTLIATANQGSEATYESGFVIDKFPISRPNLTFSTLTVSNMSPEDSSIYLCSAGDGVKYGYTFGSGTRLTVV.

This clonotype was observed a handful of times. The CDR3: CASSFGGREKLFF. CDR3 DNA: TGTGCCAGCAGTTTCGGGGGACGTGAAAAACTGTTTTTT. The chain uses TRBV28 and TRBJ1-4; D might be TRBD1 (5 bases). Germline V gene data show CDR1 as MDHEN and CDR2 as SYDVKM. Trimming removed 3 bases from V and 7 bases from J, with 9 bases in between. The CDR3 contains 13 residues.

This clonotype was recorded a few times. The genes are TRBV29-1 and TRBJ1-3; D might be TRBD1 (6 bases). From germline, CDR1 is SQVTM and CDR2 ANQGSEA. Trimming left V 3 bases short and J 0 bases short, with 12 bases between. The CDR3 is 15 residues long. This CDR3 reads CSVDQDSHSGNTIYF. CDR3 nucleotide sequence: TGCAGCGTTGACCAGGACAGCCACTCTGGAAACACCATATATTTT.

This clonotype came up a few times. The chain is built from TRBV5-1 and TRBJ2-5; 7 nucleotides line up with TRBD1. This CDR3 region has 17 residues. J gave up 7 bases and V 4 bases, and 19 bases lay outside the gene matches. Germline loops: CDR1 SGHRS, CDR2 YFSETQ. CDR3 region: CASSPFVDRALLGTQYF. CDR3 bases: TGCGCCAGCAGCCCGTTCGTAGACAGGGCGTTGTTGGGGACCCAGTACTTC. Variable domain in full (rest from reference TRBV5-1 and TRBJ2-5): KAGVTQTPRYLIKTRGQQVTLSCSPISGHRSVSWYQQTPGQGLQFLFEYFSETQRNKGNFPGRFSGRQFSNSRSEMNVSTLELGDSALYLCASSPFVDRALLGTQYFGPGTRLLVL.

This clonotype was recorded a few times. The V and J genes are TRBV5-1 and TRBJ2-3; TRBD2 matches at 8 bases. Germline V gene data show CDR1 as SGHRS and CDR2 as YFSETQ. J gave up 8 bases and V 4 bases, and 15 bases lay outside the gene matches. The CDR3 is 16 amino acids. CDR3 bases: TGCGCCAGCAGCGGCGGGGGGCCTCTCGTCTATTCTACGCAGTATTTT. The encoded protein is CASSGGGPLVYSTQYF.

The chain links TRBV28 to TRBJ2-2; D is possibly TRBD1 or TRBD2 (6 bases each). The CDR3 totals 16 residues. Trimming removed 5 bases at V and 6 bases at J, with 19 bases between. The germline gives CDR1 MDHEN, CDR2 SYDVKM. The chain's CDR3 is CASSPPERGEAGELFF. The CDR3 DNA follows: TGTGCCAGCAGTCCCCCCGAGAGGGGGGAGGCCGGGGAGCTGTTTTTT. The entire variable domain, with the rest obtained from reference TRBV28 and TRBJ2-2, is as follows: DVKVTQSSRYLVKRTGEKVFLECVQDMDHENMFWYRQDPGLGLRLIYFSYDVKMKEKGDIPEGYSVSREKKERFSLILESASTNQTSMYLCASSPPERGEAGELFFGEGSRLTVL.

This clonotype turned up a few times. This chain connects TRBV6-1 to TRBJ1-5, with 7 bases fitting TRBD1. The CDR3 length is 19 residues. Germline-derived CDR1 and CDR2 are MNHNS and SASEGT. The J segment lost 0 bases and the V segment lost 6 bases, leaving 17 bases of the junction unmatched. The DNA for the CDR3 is TGTGCCAGCAGCTCAGACAGGGTGAGCTTGTTAAATAGCAATCAGCCCCAGCATTTT. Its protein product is CASSSDRVSLLNSNQPQHF.

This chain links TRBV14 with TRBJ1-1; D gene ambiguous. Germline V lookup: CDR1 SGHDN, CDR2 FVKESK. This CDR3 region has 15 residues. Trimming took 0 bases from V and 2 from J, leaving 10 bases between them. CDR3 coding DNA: TGTGCCAGCAGCCAAGAACCGGGGATTAACACTGAAGCTTTCTTT. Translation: CASSQEPGINTEAFF.

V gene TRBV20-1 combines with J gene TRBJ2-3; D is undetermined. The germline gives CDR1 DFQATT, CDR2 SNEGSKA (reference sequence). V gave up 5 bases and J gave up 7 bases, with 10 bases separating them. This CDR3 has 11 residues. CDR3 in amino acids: CSAQNAHTQYF. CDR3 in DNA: TGCAGTGCTCAAAACGCCCATACGCAGTATTTT.

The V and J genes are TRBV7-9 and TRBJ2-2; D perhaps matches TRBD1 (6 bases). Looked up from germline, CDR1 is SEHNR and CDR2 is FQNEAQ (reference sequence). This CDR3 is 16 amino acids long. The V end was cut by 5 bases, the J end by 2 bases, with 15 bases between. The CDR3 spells CASSLTAGANTGELFF. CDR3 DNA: TGTGCCAGCAGCCTAACGGCAGGGGCCAACACCGGGGAGCTGTTTTTT.

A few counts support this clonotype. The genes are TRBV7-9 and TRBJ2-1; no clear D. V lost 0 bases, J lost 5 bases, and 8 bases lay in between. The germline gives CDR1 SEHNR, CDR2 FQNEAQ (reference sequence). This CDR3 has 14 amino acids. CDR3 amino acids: CASSLATAHNEQFF. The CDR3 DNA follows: TGTGCCAGCAGCTTAGCGACGGCTCACAATGAGCAGTTCTTC.

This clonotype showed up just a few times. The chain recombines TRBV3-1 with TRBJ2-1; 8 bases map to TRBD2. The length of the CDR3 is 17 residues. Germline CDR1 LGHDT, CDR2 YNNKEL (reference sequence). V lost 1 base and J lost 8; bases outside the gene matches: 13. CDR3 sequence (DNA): TGTGCCAGCAGCCAAGTACTTTCGACTAGCGTCAAGGATGAGCAGTTCTTC. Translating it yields CASSQVLSTSVKDEQFF.

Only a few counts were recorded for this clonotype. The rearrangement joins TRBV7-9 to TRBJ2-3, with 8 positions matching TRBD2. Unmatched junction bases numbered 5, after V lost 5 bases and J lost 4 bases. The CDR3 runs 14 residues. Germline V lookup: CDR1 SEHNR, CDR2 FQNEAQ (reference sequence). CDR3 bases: TGTGCCAGCAGCCCCGTGGGACTAGCAGATACGCAGTATTTT. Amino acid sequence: CASSPVGLADTQYF.

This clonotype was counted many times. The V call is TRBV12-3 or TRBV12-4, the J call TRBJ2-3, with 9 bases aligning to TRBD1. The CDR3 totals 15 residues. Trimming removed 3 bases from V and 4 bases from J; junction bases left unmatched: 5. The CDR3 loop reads CASSFTGGLADTQYF. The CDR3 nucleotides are TGTGCCAGCAGTTTCACAGGGGGCCTGGCAGATACGCAGTATTTT.

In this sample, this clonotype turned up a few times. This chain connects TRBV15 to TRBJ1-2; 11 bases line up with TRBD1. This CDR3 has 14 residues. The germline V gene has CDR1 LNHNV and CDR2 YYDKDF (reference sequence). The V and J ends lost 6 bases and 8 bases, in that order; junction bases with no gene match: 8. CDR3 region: CATSTGTGGAGYTF. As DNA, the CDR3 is TGTGCCACCAGTACTGGGACAGGGGGGGCCGGCTACACCTTC.

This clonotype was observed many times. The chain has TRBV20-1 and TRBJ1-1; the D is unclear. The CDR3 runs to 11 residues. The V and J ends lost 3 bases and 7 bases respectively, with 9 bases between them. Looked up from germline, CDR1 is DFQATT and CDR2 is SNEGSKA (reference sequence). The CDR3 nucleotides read TGCAGTGCTAGGGAAGCCGTTGAAGCTTTCTTT. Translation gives CSAREAVEAFF.

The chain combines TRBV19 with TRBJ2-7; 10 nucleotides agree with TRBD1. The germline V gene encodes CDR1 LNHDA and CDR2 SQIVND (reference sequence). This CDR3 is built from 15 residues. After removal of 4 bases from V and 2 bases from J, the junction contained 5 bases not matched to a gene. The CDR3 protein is CASSRAGQGAYEQYV. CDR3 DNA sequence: TGTGCCAGTAGTAGAGCTGGACAGGGGGCCTACGAGCAGTACGTC.

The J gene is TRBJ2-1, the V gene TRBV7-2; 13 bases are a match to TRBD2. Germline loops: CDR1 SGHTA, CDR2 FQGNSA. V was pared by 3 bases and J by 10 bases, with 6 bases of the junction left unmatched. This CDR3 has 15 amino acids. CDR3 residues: CASSFIPGLAGEQFF. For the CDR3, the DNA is TGTGCCAGCAGCTTCATACCGGGACTAGCGGGAGAGCAGTTCTTC.

CDR3 in amino acids: CASSQGPLAGVGEQYF. As DNA, the CDR3 is TGCGCCAGCAGCCAGGGTCCTCTAGCGGGAGTTGGCGAGCAGTACTTC. The chain carries TRBV4-1 and TRBJ2-7; 10 nucleotides line up with TRBD2. The V segment lost 3 bases and the J segment 6 bases; nucleotides outside the gene matches: 11. Looked up from germline, CDR1 is MGHRA and CDR2 is YSYEKL. The CDR3 covers 16 residues.

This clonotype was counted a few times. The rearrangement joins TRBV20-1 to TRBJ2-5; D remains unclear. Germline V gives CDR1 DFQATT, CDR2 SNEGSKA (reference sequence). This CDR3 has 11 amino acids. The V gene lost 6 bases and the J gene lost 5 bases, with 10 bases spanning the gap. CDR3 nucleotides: TGCAGTGCCAATACCCGGGAGACCCAGTACTTC. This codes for CSANTRETQYF.